This note documents a single TCR beta chain sequence. The V and J ends lost 4 bases and 6 bases respectively, with 14 bases between them. This CDR3 has 13 amino acids. Germline assignment: CDR1 SGHRS and CDR2 YFSETQ. The data were taken from a study of Graves' ophthalmopathy and Graves' hyperthyroidism. As the template, RNA transcripts were used to amplify TCR beta CDR3 regions. The library came from an HTBI-primed first-round RT-PCR and a second-round multiplex PCR. TCRdb recomputed calls from the multiplex PCR reads with MiXCR, one row per CDR3 protein. The sample has around 470,000 distinct CDR3 sequences, 13% to 15% seen once; the top ten hold about 9.4%.

The rearrangement links TRBV5-1 to TRBJ2-7; D may correspond to TRBD1 or TRBD2 (5 bases each). The sample taken for sequencing was blood. This receptor was identified in a woman between 25 and 40 years old with Graves' ophthalmopathy. The chain's CDR3 is CASSHKTGGEQYF. The DNA of the CDR3 is TGCGCCAGCAGCCACAAAACAGGAGGCGAGCAGTACTTC.